This T cell receptor (beta chain) derives from a study of cytomegalovirus exposure and HLA in healthy donors. General study findings and limits: In an earlier analysis, about 87% or about 30%: the productive usage of most TCR beta V segments. Trimming of TCR beta V- and J-genes showed a link, identified in a later analysis, to a missense DCLRE1C variant. Both high specificity and high sensitivity reportedly marked the classifier's diagnosis of cytomegalovirus status.

CDR1 and CDR2 (germline): LNHDA, SQIVND (reference sequence). V was pared by 0 bases and J by 0 bases, with 12 bases between. This CDR3 is 17 amino acids long. Of note for this clone: Its antigen is unidentified.

PCR amplification relied on 60 Vbeta primers (plus 13 Jbeta primers). As handled by the study authors: In a later analysis, some 11 million of tens of millions of unique beta chains occurred in at least two donors. Profiled with immunoSEQ multiplex PCR; TCRdb holds only in-frame clones, not every one. V, J and clone size derive from that table, while D and trimming were established from the DNA sequence. Counted here are just over 150,000 clones, 70% to 90% occurring once; the ten biggest clones make up less than 2.5%. The rearrangement uses TRBV19 and TRBJ1-5, with D possibly being TRBD1 (5 bases). This receptor was obtained from a man aged 18 to 30 in good health and CMV-seropositive. The source material was PBMCs. In nucleotides, the CDR3 is TGTGCCAGTAGTATAGATGCAGGGTGGGATAGCAATCAGCCCCAGCATTTT. Protein sequence: CASSIDAGWDSNQPQHF.